One sample yielded the 27 T cell receptor beta chains listed below, sequenced in a study of shared clonotypes between healthy human individuals. Sequencing was performed with immunoSEQ multiplex PCR; in TCRdb, only in-frame clones are kept and a portion is missing. The data show 2 million to 3 million clones, with 80% to 95% seen just once and roughly 0.36% held by the top ten. Sample: naive CD4+ T cells from PBMCs. As for subset: CD45RA+ positively selected. The receptors shown here come from a man between 18 and 29 years old in good health. Some clones in this sample may be carry-over from other donors' samples.

This rearrangement joins TRBV29-1 to TRBJ2-3; the match to TRBD2 covers 9 bases. The CDR3 contains 16 residues. Germline V gene data show CDR1 as SQVTM and CDR2 as ANQGSEA. V shed 3 bases, J shed 1 base, and the junction held 8 bases outside the gene matches. This CDR3 is CSVDSAGGPRTDTQYF. CDR3 sequence (DNA): TGCAGCGTTGATTCAGCGGGAGGCCCCCGCACAGATACGCAGTATTTT.

The chain links TRBV5-6 to TRBJ2-7, with 10 bases lining up with TRBD2. J lost 5 bases, V lost 4 bases, and 9 bases had no gene match. The germline gives CDR1 SGHDT, CDR2 YYEEEE. This CDR3 contains 15 residues. The CDR3 DNA sequence: TGTGCCAGCAGCGGGACTAGCGCCCAAAGGGACGAGCAGTACTTC. Its translation is CASSGTSAQRDEQYF.

V gene TRBV11-2 combines with J gene TRBJ1-2; 9 positions agree with TRBD1. The ends lost 2 bases at V and 3 bases at J; junction bases unmatched: 1. CDR3 length: 14 residues. CDR1 and CDR2 (germline): SGHAT, FQNNGV. The CDR3 nucleotides read TGTGCCAGCAGCTTAACAGGGGGCGACTATGGCTACACCTTC. This translates into CASSLTGGDYGYTF.

The chain has TRBV6-5 and TRBJ2-1, with D possibly being TRBD2 (6 bases). The V gene's germline CDR1 is MNHEY and CDR2 SVGAGI. This CDR3 comprises 15 residues. Between the trimmed V and J ends, which lost 2 bases and 4 bases, there was a span of 12 bases. CDR3 in DNA: TGTGCCAGCAGTTACGGGACTGGACTGTACAATGAGCAGTTCTTC. It encodes CASSYGTGLYNEQFF.

In DNA form, the CDR3 reads TGTGCCAGCGGAAGCGGGGGGAACTATGGCTACACCTTC. This codes for CASGSGGNYGYTF. V is TRBV5-4 and J is TRBJ1-2; a weak D match, TRBD1 (5 bases). CDR3 length equals 13 residues. V lost 7 bases and J 2 bases, leaving 12 bases between the germline ends. The V gene's germline CDR1 is SGHNT and CDR2 YYREEE (reference sequence).

The chain joins TRBV7-2 to TRBJ2-5; TRBD2 matches at 9 bases. The length of the CDR3 is 15 residues. CDR1 and CDR2 (germline): SGHTA, FQGNSA. The J segment lost 7 bases and the V segment lost 4 bases, leaving 10 bases of the junction unmatched. CDR3 protein: CASSSVAGVGSTQYF. The CDR3 bases are TGTGCCAGCAGCTCAGTAGCGGGAGTCGGATCGACCCAGTACTTC.

This chain links TRBV6-1 with TRBJ1-2; D gene uncertain. CDR1 and CDR2 from the germline V gene are MNHNS and SASEGT. The V and J ends lost 1 base and 4 bases respectively, with 7 bases between them. The CDR3 sequence is 13 residues long. CDR3 residues: CASSEVGFYGYTF. CDR3 nucleotides: TGTGCCAGCAGTGAAGTTGGTTTCTATGGCTACACCTTC.

Details on this clone: The same CDR3 arises from other DNA sequences in this sample as well. The chain is built from TRBV5-1 and TRBJ2-5; no clear D gene. This CDR3 comprises 12 residues. Germline assignment: CDR1 SGHRS and CDR2 YFSETQ. V dropped 2 bases and J dropped 4 bases, with 6 bases sitting between them. The CDR3 DNA reads TGCGCCAGCAGCTTAACTCGAGAGACCCAGTACTTC. Translation gives CASSLTRETQYF.

This chain links TRBV6-6 with TRBJ1-2, with D perhaps TRBD1 (6 bases). The CDR3 sequence is 16 residues long. Trimming took 0 bases from V and 2 from J, leaving 13 bases between them. The germline V gene encodes CDR1 MNHNY and CDR2 SVGAGI (reference sequence). The CDR3, as DNA: TGTGCCAGCAGTTACTCGGGGCAGGGGCAGAACTATGGCTACACCTTC. Protein: CASSYSGQGQNYGYTF.

The chain employs TRBV28 and TRBJ1-1; D is possibly TRBD1 (6 bases). CDR3 length: 15 residues. CDR1 MDHEN and CDR2 SYDVKM come from the germline V gene. V lost 7 bases to trimming and J lost 1 base, with 16 bases between them. The CDR3 DNA reads as TGTGCCAGCACTCCGGGGGGGGCAGAGAACACTGAAGCTTTCTTT. It translates to CASTPGGAENTEAFF.

V and J are TRBV7-9 and TRBJ2-5, with D perhaps TRBD2 (6 bases). The CDR3 sequence is 14 residues long. Germline V lookup: CDR1 SEHNR, CDR2 FQNEAQ (reference sequence). Trimming shortened V by 2 bases and J by 4 bases, and 11 bases separated the two germline ends. The CDR3: CASSLRLDLETQYF. CDR3 DNA: TGTGCCAGCAGCTTAAGACTAGATCTAGAGACCCAGTACTTC. Using reference TRBV7-9 and TRBJ2-5 for the parts outside the CDR3, the full variable domain is DTGVSQNPRHKITKRGQNVTFRCDPISEHNRLYWYRQTLGQGPEFLTYFQNEAQLEKSRLLSDRFSAERPKGSFSTLEIQRTEQGDSAMYLCASSLRLDLETQYFGPGTRLLVL.

The CDR3 protein is CASKGQGIRRAGANVLTF. The CDR3 nucleotides are TGTGCCAGCAAGGGACAGGGGATCAGAAGGGCCGGGGCCAACGTCCTGACTTTC. The V call is TRBV18, the J call TRBJ2-6, with 10 bases that match TRBD1. Germline loops: CDR1 KGHSH, CDR2 LQKENI. The junction had 14 bases not matched to a gene; V was cut back by 8 bases and J by 4 bases. The CDR3 consists of 18 residues.

V is TRBV10-3 and J is TRBJ1-1, with TRBD1 identical over 8 bases. CDR1 is ENHRY, CDR2 SYGVKD, per germline. V dropped 10 bases and J dropped 0; count of bases not matched to a gene: 7. This CDR3 region has 14 residues. The chain's CDR3 is CASRTTGVNTEAFF. CDR3 DNA sequence: TGTGCCAGCAGGACGACAGGGGTGAACACTGAAGCTTTCTTT.

This chain connects TRBV28 to TRBJ2-7; weak D call: TRBD2 (7 bases). Trimming stripped 5 bases from V and 6 bases from J, with 17 bases between. This CDR3 region has 14 residues. Germline V lookup: CDR1 MDHEN, CDR2 SYDVKM. The CDR3 spells CASSPSGGRVEQYF. As DNA, the CDR3 is TGTGCCAGCAGTCCCTCCGGGGGGCGCGTCGAGCAGTACTTC. Using reference TRBV28 and TRBJ2-7 for the parts outside the CDR3, the full variable domain is DVKVTQSSRYLVKRTGEKVFLECVQDMDHENMFWYRQDPGLGLRLIYFSYDVKMKEKGDIPEGYSVSREKKERFSLILESASTNQTSMYLCASSPSGGRVEQYFGPGTRLTVT.

This clone was seen only once. The CDR3 DNA sequence: TGTGCCAGCATCGCTCTCCACTCTGGAAACACCATATATTTT. Translated: CASIALHSGNTIYF. The V and J genes are TRBV5-6 and TRBJ1-3, with D hard to call. CDR1 and CDR2 from the germline V gene are SGHDT and YYEEEE. This CDR3 comprises 14 residues. V was shortened by 6 bases and J by 0 bases, with 10 bases between the two germline ends. Complete variable domain (other parts from reference TRBV5-6 and TRBJ1-3): DAGVTQSPTHLIKTRGQQVTLRCSPKSGHDTVSWYQQALGQGPQFIFQYYEEEERQRGNFPDRFSGHQFPNYSSELNVNALLLGDSALYLCASIALHSGNTIYFGEGSWLTVV.

V and J are TRBV15 and TRBJ2-2, with TRBD1 identical over 9 bases. The germline gives CDR1 LNHNV, CDR2 YYDKDF (reference sequence). The CDR3 extends over 15 amino acids. Trimming cost V 3 bases and J 6 bases; bases outside gene matches: 5. CDR3 protein: CATSSRDRVPGELFF. The CDR3 region has the DNA TGTGCCACCAGCAGCCGGGACAGGGTCCCCGGGGAGCTGTTTTTT. Using reference TRBV15 and TRBJ2-2 for the parts outside the CDR3, the full variable domain is DAMVIQNPRYQVTQFGKPVTLSCSQTLNHNVMYWYQQKSSQAPKLLFHYYDKDFNNEADTPDNFQSRRPNTSFCFLDIRSPGLGDTAMYLCATSSRDRVPGELFFGEGSRLTVL.

As for this clone: Distinct nucleotide sequences in the sample also encode this CDR3. V usage is TRBV5-1 and J usage is TRBJ2-2; 11 positions agree with TRBD2. The J segment lost 5 bases and the V segment lost 4 bases, leaving 4 bases of the junction unmatched. The CDR3 totals 15 residues. In germline, CDR1 is SGHRS, CDR2 YFSETQ. As DNA, the CDR3 is TGCGCCAGCAGCCTCCTAGCGGGAGGTACCGGGGAGCTGTTTTTT. This encodes CASSLLAGGTGELFF.

The genes are TRBV5-8 and TRBJ1-5, with TRBD1 identical over 11 bases. Per the germline V gene, CDR1 is SGHTS and CDR2 is YDEGEE. The CDR3 totals 15 residues. Trimming cost V 4 bases and J 6 bases; bases outside gene matches: 6. CDR3: CASSLGTGGGQPQHF. CDR3 sequence (DNA): TGTGCCAGCAGCCTAGGGACAGGGGGAGGTCAGCCCCAGCATTTT.

The V gene is TRBV5-1, the J gene TRBJ2-2; no clear D. CDR1 is SGHRS and CDR2 is YFSETQ in the germline V gene. CDR3 length: 16 residues. The germline V and J ends were trimmed by 1 base and 0 bases, with 10 bases remaining between them. CDR3 residues: CASSLSVLSNTGELFF. The CDR3 nucleotides are TGCGCCAGCAGCTTGAGCGTTTTATCGAACACCGGGGAGCTGTTTTTT.

The chain couples TRBV7-8 to TRBJ2-7, with TRBD2 matching over 7 bases. The CDR3 totals 13 residues. Unmatched junction bases numbered 3, after V lost 5 bases and J lost 2 bases. Germline-derived CDR1 and CDR2 are SGHVS and FQNEAQ. CDR3 bases: TGTGCCAGCAGCCCCGGGGGGACCTACGAGCAGTACTTC. It specifies CASSPGGTYEQYF.

This clone came up once. The CDR3 loop is CASSEFERQTENYGYTF. The CDR3 DNA reads TGTGCCAGCAGTGAATTTGAGCGACAAACTGAAAACTATGGCTACACCTTC. This chain uses TRBV6-1 with TRBJ1-2, with D hard to call. The CDR3 is 17 residues long. V was pared by 2 bases and J by 2 bases, with 18 bases between. Germline CDR1 and CDR2: MNHNS and SASEGT.

This chain uses TRBV7-2 with TRBJ2-1; the match to TRBD2 covers 7 bases. The CDR3 spans 16 residues. Trimming cost V 1 base and J 4 bases; bases outside gene matches: 7. The germline V gene encodes CDR1 SGHTA and CDR2 FQGNSA. The CDR3 spells CASSLEVLAYYNEQFF. For the CDR3, the DNA is TGTGCCAGCAGCTTAGAGGTACTAGCGTATTACAATGAGCAGTTCTTC.

The chain is built from TRBV15 and TRBJ2-1; TRBD1 might be the D (6 bases). V was trimmed by 0 bases and J by 10 bases, leaving 22 bases between them. The germline gives CDR1 LNHNV, CDR2 YYDKDF (reference sequence). CDR3 size: 17 residues. The CDR3 nucleotides read TGTGCCACCAGCAGAGATGGGGGCGGAACCTCCTTCCGGGAGCAGTTCTTC. It yields the protein CATSRDGGGTSFREQFF.

The CDR3 DNA follows: TGTGCCAGTAGGAGCCGACTGGACTTTTACAATGAGCAGTTCTTC. This gives the protein CASRSRLDFYNEQFF. The rearrangement joins TRBV19 to TRBJ2-1; maybe TRBD2 (5 bases). Germline V gene lookup returns CDR1 LNHDA and CDR2 SQIVND (reference sequence). The CDR3 has 15 amino acids. V gave up 6 bases and J gave up 4 bases, with 16 bases separating them.

This chain uses TRBV9 with TRBJ2-3; 12 bases are shared with TRBD2. CDR1 and CDR2 from the germline V gene are SGDLS and YYNGEE. This CDR3 is 19 amino acids long. With 4 bases clipped from V and 0 bases from J, the junction kept 12 bases outside the gene matches. CDR3: CASSLGGLAGGSSTDTQYF. The CDR3 bases are TGTGCCAGCAGCTTAGGGGGGCTAGCGGGAGGGTCTAGCACAGATACGCAGTATTTT. The entire variable domain, with the rest obtained from reference TRBV9 and TRBJ2-3, is as follows: DSGVTQTPKHLITATGQRVTLRCSPRSGDLSVYWYQQSLDQGLQFLIQYYNGEERAKGNILERFSAQQFPDLHSELNLSSLELGDSALYFCASSLGGLAGGSSTDTQYFGPGTRLTVL.

The rearrangement links TRBV7-9 to TRBJ1-4; TRBD1 matches 7 bases. The CDR3 has 16 residues. V dropped 5 bases and J dropped 4; count of bases not matched to a gene: 10. In germline, CDR1 is SEHNR, CDR2 FQNEAQ (reference sequence). The CDR3 region is CASSPRRTGNNEKLFF. CDR3 DNA sequence: TGTGCCAGCAGCCCGAGAAGGACAGGCAATAATGAAAAACTGTTTTTT. Using reference TRBV7-9 and TRBJ1-4 for the parts outside the CDR3, the full variable domain is DTGVSQNPRHKITKRGQNVTFRCDPISEHNRLYWYRQTLGQGPEFLTYFQNEAQLEKSRLLSDRFSAERPKGSFSTLEIQRTEQGDSAMYLCASSPRRTGNNEKLFFGSGTQLSVL.

The rearrangement links TRBV25-1 to TRBJ2-5; a weak D match, TRBD2 (6 bases). Germline assignment: CDR1 MGHDK and CDR2 SYGVNS. The CDR3 totals 17 residues. V lost 7 bases and J lost 3, with 24 bases in between. The CDR3 DNA reads TGTGCCAGCAATGACGCAAGCTGGGGGGACCCGAAAGAGACCCAGTACTTC. Translated, it gives CASNDASWGDPKETQYF. Full variable domain (outside the CDR3, taken from reference TRBV25-1 and TRBJ2-5): EADIYQTPRYLVIGTGKKITLECSQTMGHDKMYWYQQDPGMELHLIHYSYGVNSTEKGDLSSESTVSRIRTEHFPLTLESARPSHTSQYLCASNDASWGDPKETQYFGPGTRLLVL.